Given below is one TCR beta chain in context. The target antigen is unknown. The CDR3 has 12 amino acids. CDR1 SEHNR and CDR2 FQNEAQ come from the germline V gene (reference sequence). The ends were cut back, 3 bases at V and 4 bases at J, with 7 bases in the middle. The source of the sample is a study of T cells in Graves' hyperthyroidism and ophthalmopathy. Across the whole study: Peripheral blood sampling occurred at initial diagnosis, before any treatment. Study-wide results and caveats: Most thyroid clonotypes that were expanded above 0.001 also turned up in blood.

Ophthalmopathy cases scored 3 or more on the Clinical Activity Score and 4 or more on NOSPECS grade, with duration below 3 months. Exclusion criteria comprised uncontrolled infection, other autoimmune disease, pregnancy or lactation. RNA transcripts gave rise to amplified TCR beta CDR3 regions. With the HTBI primer set, the TCR CDR3 went through a first round of RT-PCR. A single record per CDR3 protein comes from TCRdb applying MiXCR to the multiplex PCR reads. The sample comprises hundreds of thousands of distinct CDR3 sequences, approximately 14% of which are singletons, and 3.5% to 4.5% rests with the top ten.

This TCR was recovered from a woman in her thirties or forties with Graves' ophthalmopathy. The sequencing input was blood. The chain uses TRBV7-9 and TRBJ2-7; no definite D call. CDR3 in amino acids: CASSFDRYEQYF. The CDR3 coding sequence is TGTGCCAGCAGCTTCGATAGATACGAGCAGTACTTC.